The source of this TCR beta chain is a study of T-cell reconstitution after alpha-beta-depleted transplantation in children. Preparation of the TCRbeta library was carried out with unique molecular identifiers. Each CDR3 protein gets one entry after TCRdb re-called the PCR reads with MiXCR. The sample consists of around 600,000 distinct CDR3 sequences, roughly 23% of them appearing once. Germline CDR1 reads SQVTM; CDR2 reads ANQGSEA. This CDR3 contains 13 residues. V lost 3 bases and J lost 14, with 21 bases in between. This sequence originates from a boy younger than two who had a stem cell transplant for acute myeloid leukemia, so the T cells may come from the graft donor. The specimen was PBMCs, mostly from graft donor cells, collected 360 days after TCRalphabeta/CD19-depleted stem cell transplant. The genes are TRBV29-1 and TRBJ2-3; D might be TRBD1 (5 bases). The CDR3 coding sequence is TGCAGCGTTGATGGGCTTTACAGGAATGGTGTGTATTTT. It specifies CSVDGLYRNGVYF.